The rows below give T cell receptor beta chains drawn from one sample of a study of blood T cell repertoires in COVID-19. Generated by immunoSEQ multiplex PCR, the TCRdb table keeps only in-frame clones and is missing some. Of approximately 290,000 clones listed, approximately 86% were seen once; the top ten hold roughly 0.87%. Input material: peripheral blood. These receptors were obtained from a human donor with COVID-19, enrolled during active disease. The donor label of this sample is uncertain. Each CDR3 is given with its conserved first and last residue. A D gene is named only where the DNA matches it firmly. Not every row has a clone size; where given, it reads once, few, many or a size class.

.	TRBV19	.	TRBJ1-1	CASSIAGDRTEAFF	TGTGCCAGTAGTATAGCGGGGGATCGGACTGAAGCTTTCTTT
.	TRBV28	TRBD1	TRBJ1-6	CASSHRGRLNSPLHF	TGTGCCAGCAGTCACAGGGGACGATTAAATTCACCCCTCCACTTT
.	TRBV18	.	TRBJ1-2	CASSPRAEEGGYTF	TGTGCCAGCTCACCTCGGGCCGAGGAGGGTGGCTACACCTTC
.	TRBV3-1/TRBV3-2	.	TRBJ1-2	CASSRYAGVDGYTF	TGTGCCAGCAGCCGCTACGCCGGAGTCGATGGCTACACCTTC
once	TRBV28	.	TRBJ2-7	CASAWRGPSYEQYF	TGTGCCAGCGCGTGGAGGGGACCCTCCTACGAGCAGTACTTC
.	TRBV6-5	.	TRBJ2-7	CASNGGQTHSYEQYF	TGTGCCAGCAACGGGGGACAGACTCACTCCTACGAGCAGTACTTC
.	TRBV4-3	TRBD2	TRBJ2-7	CASSPSLAGAGREQYF	TGCGCCAGCAGCCCGTCACTAGCGGGAGCGGGACGCGAGCAGTACTTC
.	TRBV6-5	TRBD2	TRBJ2-3	CASSYQSRGDTDTQYF	TGTGCCAGCAGTTACCAATCTCGGGGGGACACAGATACGCAGTATTTT
.	TRBV5-5	TRBD1	TRBJ1-5	CASSPRTGALWPQHF	TGTGCCAGCAGCCCTCGGACAGGGGCATTGTGGCCCCAGCATTTT
.	TRBV6-1	.	TRBJ2-7	CASSVGFFSEVGYEQYF	TGTGCCAGCAGTGTGGGATTTTTTAGCGAGGTAGGATACGAGCAGTACTTC
.	TRBV19	TRBD1	TRBJ2-1	CASNRGQTGGNEQFF	TGTGCCAGTAATCGGGGGCAGACAGGGGGCAATGAGCAGTTCTTC
.	TRBV14	.	TRBJ1-6	CASSQNIGGNSPLHF	TGTGCCAGCAGCCAGAACATCGGCGGTAATTCACCCCTCCACTTT
.	TRBV2	.	TRBJ2-1	CASSQRWEQFF	TGTGCCAGCAGCCAACGGTGGGAGCAGTTCTTC
.	TRBV3-1/TRBV3-2	.	TRBJ1-1	CASSPRWGVRTEAFF	TGTGCCAGCAGCCCCCGGTGGGGAGTAAGGACTGAAGCTTTCTTT
.	TRBV5-6	.	TRBJ1-4	CASGMLRNANEKLFF	TGTGCCAGCGGCATGTTGAGGAACGCTAATGAAAAACTGTTTTTT
.	TRBV9	TRBD2	TRBJ2-1	CASSPRGGSTSYNEQFF	TGTGCCAGCAGCCCAAGGGGCGGGAGCACTTCCTACAATGAGCAGTTCTTC
.	TRBV5-4	TRBD1	TRBJ1-2	CASSYGQATNYGYTF	TGTGCCAGCAGCTATGGACAGGCGACTAACTATGGCTACACCTTC
few	TRBV11-2	.	TRBJ2-7	CASSLLRGGYEQYF	TGTGCCAGCAGCCTCCTCCGAGGGGGCTACGAGCAGTACTTC
once	TRBV19	.	TRBJ2-5	CASSTDPGLRWETQYF	TGTGCCAGTAGTACAGACCCGGGACTGCGGTGGGAGACCCAGTACTTC
.	TRBV5-6	.	TRBJ1-5	CASSLGDSRSPQHF	TGTGCCAGCAGCTTGGGGGACTCAAGGAGCCCCCAGCATTTT
few	TRBV28	.	TRBJ1-4	CASSPPTGGDEKLFF	TGTGCCAGCAGTCCCCCAACCGGGGGGGATGAAAAACTGTTTTTT